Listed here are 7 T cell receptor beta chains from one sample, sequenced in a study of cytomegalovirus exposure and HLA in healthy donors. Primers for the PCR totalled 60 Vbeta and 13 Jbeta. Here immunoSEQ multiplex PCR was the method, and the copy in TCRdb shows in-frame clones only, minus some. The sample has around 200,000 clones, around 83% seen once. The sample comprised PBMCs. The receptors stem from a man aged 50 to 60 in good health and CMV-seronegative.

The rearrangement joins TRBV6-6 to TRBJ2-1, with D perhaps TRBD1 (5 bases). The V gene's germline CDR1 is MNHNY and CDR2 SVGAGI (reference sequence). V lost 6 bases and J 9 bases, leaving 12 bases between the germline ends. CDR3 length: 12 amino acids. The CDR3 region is CASRPPTGEQFF. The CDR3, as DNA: TGTGCCAGCAGACCTCCTACAGGTGAGCAGTTCTTC.

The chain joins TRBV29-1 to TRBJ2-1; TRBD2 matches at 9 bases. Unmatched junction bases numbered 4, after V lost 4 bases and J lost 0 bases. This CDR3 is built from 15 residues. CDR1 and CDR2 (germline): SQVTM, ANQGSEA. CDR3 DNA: TGCAGCGTTGTGACTAGCGGTTACTCCTACAATGAGCAGTTCTTC. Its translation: CSVVTSGYSYNEQFF.

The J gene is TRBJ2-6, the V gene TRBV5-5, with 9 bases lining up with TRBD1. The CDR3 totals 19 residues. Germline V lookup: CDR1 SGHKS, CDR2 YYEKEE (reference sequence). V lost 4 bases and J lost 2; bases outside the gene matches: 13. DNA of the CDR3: TGTGCCAGCAGCCCTTCCCGGGACAGGGCAACCCCTGGGGCCAACGTCCTGACTTTC. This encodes CASSPSRDRATPGANVLTF.

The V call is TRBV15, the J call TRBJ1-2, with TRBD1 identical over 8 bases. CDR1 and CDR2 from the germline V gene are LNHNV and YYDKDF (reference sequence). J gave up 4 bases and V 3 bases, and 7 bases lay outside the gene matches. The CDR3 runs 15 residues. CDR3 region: CATSRTGDLVYGYTF. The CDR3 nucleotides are TGTGCCACCAGCAGGACAGGGGACCTAGTCTATGGCTACACCTTC.

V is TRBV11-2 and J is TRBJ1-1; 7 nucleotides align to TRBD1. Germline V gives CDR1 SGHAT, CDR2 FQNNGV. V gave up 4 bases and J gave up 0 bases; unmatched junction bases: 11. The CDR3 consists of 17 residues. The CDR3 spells CASSYTIGTVMNTEAFF. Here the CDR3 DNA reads TGTGCCAGCAGCTATACAATCGGGACAGTTATGAACACTGAAGCTTTCTTT. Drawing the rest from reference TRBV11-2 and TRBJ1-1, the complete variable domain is EAGVAQSPRYKIIEKRQSVAFWCNPISGHATLYWYQQILGQGPKLLIQFQNNGVVDDSQLPKDRFSAERLKGVDSTLKIQPAKLEDSAVYLCASSYTIGTVMNTEAFFGQGTRLTVV.

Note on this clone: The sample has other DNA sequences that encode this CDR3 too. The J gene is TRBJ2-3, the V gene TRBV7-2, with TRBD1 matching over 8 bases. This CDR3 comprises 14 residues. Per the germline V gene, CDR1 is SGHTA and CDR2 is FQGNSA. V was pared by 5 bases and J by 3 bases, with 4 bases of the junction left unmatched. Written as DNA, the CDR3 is TGTGCCAGCAGCCCAAGACAGGGGACAGATACGCAGTATTTT. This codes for CASSPRQGTDTQYF.

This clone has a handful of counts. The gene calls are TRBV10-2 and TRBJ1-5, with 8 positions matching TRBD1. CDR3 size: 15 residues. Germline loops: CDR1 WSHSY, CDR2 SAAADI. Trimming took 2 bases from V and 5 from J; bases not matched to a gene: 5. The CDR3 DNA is TGCGCCAGCAGTGAGCGAACAGGGGGGGATCAGCCCCAGCATTTT. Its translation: CASSERTGGDQPQHF.